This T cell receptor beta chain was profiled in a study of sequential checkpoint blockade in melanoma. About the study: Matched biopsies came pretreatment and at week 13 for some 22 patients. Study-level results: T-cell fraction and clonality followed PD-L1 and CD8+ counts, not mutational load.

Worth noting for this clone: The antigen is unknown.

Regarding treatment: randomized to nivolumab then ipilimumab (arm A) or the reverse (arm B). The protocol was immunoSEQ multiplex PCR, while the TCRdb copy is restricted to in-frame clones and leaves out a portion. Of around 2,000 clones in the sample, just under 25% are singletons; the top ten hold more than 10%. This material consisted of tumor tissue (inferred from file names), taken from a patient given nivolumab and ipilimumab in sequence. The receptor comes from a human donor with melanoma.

In DNA form, the CDR3 reads TGTGCCAGCAGCTTCAATTGGATAGGGAACAATGAGCAGTTCTTC. Amino acid sequence: CASSFNWIGNNEQFF. The chain combines TRBV11-3 with TRBJ2-1; D remains ambiguous. Trimming took off 3 bases at V and 5 bases at J, with 14 bases between the two ends. The CDR3 has 15 amino acids. Per germline, CDR1 SGHNT and CDR2 YENEEA.